A selection of T cell receptor beta chains follows, all from one sample in a study of blood T cell repertoires in COVID-19. TCRdb's copy holds only in-frame clones and misses some; the assay was immunoSEQ multiplex PCR. Of 130,000 or so clones listed, 80% to 90% are singletons. Material for sequencing was peripheral blood. Receptors were obtained from a man between 65 and 80 years old with active or convalescent COVID-19. The CDR3 runs from the conserved cysteine through the conserved F or W. The D gene is left open where the match is weak. Expanded clones are given a class, and other clones once, few, many or no size at all.

V: TRBV27
J: TRBJ2-3
length: 15
size: -
D: -
DNA: TGTGCCAGCAGTCTAGTCACACCGCACACAGATACGCAGTATTTT
CDR3: CASSLVTPHTDTQYF

V: TRBV7-2
J: TRBJ2-5
length: 16
size: -
D: TRBD1
DNA: TGTGCCAGCAGCCCCCGGGACAGGGCGGGTGTCGGGACCCAGTACTTC
CDR3: CASSPRDRAGVGTQYF

V: TRBV18
J: TRBJ2-4
length: 13
size: -
D: -
DNA: TGTGCCAGCTCACCACCGAGTAAAAGCATTCAGTACTTC
CDR3: CASSPPSKSIQYF

V: TRBV28
J: TRBJ2-2
length: 15
size: -
D: TRBD2
DNA: TGTGCCAGCAATCGGGCGGGAGAACACACCGGGGAGCTGTTTTTT
CDR3: CASNRAGEHTGELFF

V: TRBV6-5
J: TRBJ2-7
length: 15
size: -
D: -
DNA: TGTGCCAGCAGGATAAAACAGGAGACCTCCTACGAGCAGTACTTC
CDR3: CASRIKQETSYEQYF

V: TRBV6-5
J: TRBJ1-3
length: 15
size: -
D: -
DNA: TGTGCCAGCAGTTACTCGGCAGGGCTGGGAAACACCATATATTTT
CDR3: CASSYSAGLGNTIYF

V: TRBV7-9
J: TRBJ2-3
length: 14
size: -
D: -
DNA: TGTGCCAGCAGCTTATCCGTAAGCACAGATACGCAGTATTTT
CDR3: CASSLSVSTDTQYF

V: TRBV20-1
J: TRBJ1-1
length: 10
size: -
D: -
DNA: TGCAGTGCTAGAGACGGGGGAGCTTTCTTT
CDR3: CSARDGGAFF

V: TRBV28
J: TRBJ1-2
length: 15
size: -
D: -
DNA: TGTGCCAGCTTACCCATGTGGGGGGTAGTACAGGGCTACACCTTC
CDR3: CASLPMWGVVQGYTF

V: TRBV11-2
J: TRBJ1-4
length: 18
size: -
D: -
DNA: TGTGCCAGCAGCTTATTAGTTGGCAGGGGCCCGCCTAATGAAAAACTGTTTTTT
CDR3: CASSLLVGRGPPNEKLFF

V: TRBV29-1
J: TRBJ2-2
length: 15
size: -
D: TRBD2
DNA: TGCAGCGTTGAGATCGGGAGGTTTAGCACCGGGGAGCTGTTTTTT
CDR3: CSVEIGRFSTGELFF

V: TRBV28
J: TRBJ2-1
length: 16
size: -
D: TRBD2
DNA: TGTGCCAGCAGTTTTTGGGGACTAGCGGACTACAATGAGCAGTTCTTC
CDR3: CASSFWGLADYNEQFF

V: TRBV28
J: TRBJ2-3
length: 16
size: once
D: TRBD1
DNA: TGTGCCAGCAGTCCCGTCCACAGGGGGCGGACAGATACGCAGTATTTT
CDR3: CASSPVHRGRTDTQYF

V: TRBV19
J: TRBJ2-3
length: 15
size: -
D: -
DNA: TGTGCCAGTAGCCCCACAGGGACGCGCACAGATACGCAGTATTTT
CDR3: CASSPTGTRTDTQYF

V: TRBV7-9
J: TRBJ1-1
length: 13
size: -
D: -
DNA: TGTGCCAGCAGCTCCGTCACGGGGGTTGAAGCTTTCTTT
CDR3: CASSSVTGVEAFF

V: TRBV12-3/TRBV12-4
J: TRBJ1-2
length: 13
size: -
D: TRBD1
DNA: TGTGCCAGCAGTTTTCACAGGGGAATAGGCTACACCTTC
CDR3: CASSFHRGIGYTF

V: TRBV28
J: TRBJ2-1
length: 18
size: once
D: TRBD2
DNA: TGTGCCAGCAGTTCGAACCCCAGGGGGCTAGCGGGAGACAATGAGCAGTTCTTC
CDR3: CASSSNPRGLAGDNEQFF